The 5 T cell receptor beta chains reported below all come from one sample, sequenced in a study of T cell clonotyping in hematopoietic cell transplantation. The method was immunoSEQ multiplex PCR; TCRdb's version includes in-frame clones alone and lacks a portion of them. The sample holds about 11,000 clones, about 91% seen once. Sample: PBMCs, taken 100 days after allogeneic stem cell transplant. The receptors here all came from a female patient in her 60s who had an allogeneic stem cell transplant from an unrelated donor, so the T cells may come from the graft donor. Some clones in this sample may be carry-over from other donors' samples.

V usage is TRBV7-2 and J usage is TRBJ2-7; D possibly matches TRBD1 or TRBD2 (5 bases each). CDR3 size: 13 residues. Germline values: CDR1 SGHTA, CDR2 FQGNSA. The V end lost 3 bases, the J end lost 3 bases, and 9 bases lay between the germline ends. In nucleotides, the CDR3 is TGTGCCAGCAGCTTGGGACGGTTCTACGAGCAGTACTTC. It yields the protein CASSLGRFYEQYF.

The chain recombines TRBV19 with TRBJ2-1; 7 bases align to TRBD2. The CDR3 runs 15 residues. Germline V gene sequence: CDR1 LNHDA, CDR2 SQIVND (reference sequence). J was trimmed by 8 bases and V by 2 bases; bases with no gene match: 9. CDR3 loop: CASSITGEGMHEQFF. In DNA form, the CDR3 reads TGTGCCAGTAGTATAACGGGGGAGGGGATGCATGAGCAGTTCTTC.

This clone was seen only once. The chain is built from TRBV6-5 and TRBJ1-5; a weak D match, TRBD1 (6 bases). CDR3 size: 15 residues. Germline lookup yields CDR1 MNHEY and CDR2 SVGAGI. Trimming removed 7 bases from V and 1 base from J, with 14 bases in between. The CDR3 loop reads CASTADSISNQPQHF. The CDR3 region has the DNA TGTGCCAGCACCGCGGACAGTATAAGCAATCAGCCCCAGCATTTT.

This clone was found a few times. The chain joins TRBV7-6 to TRBJ2-7; D not certain. Germline V CDR1 and CDR2: SGHVS, FNYEAQ. The CDR3 contains 12 residues. The germline V and J ends were trimmed by 6 bases and 4 bases, with 10 bases remaining between them. CDR3 DNA: TGTGCCAGCAGGTCGGACGGATACGAGCAGTACTTC. It codes for CASRSDGYEQYF.

The chain has TRBV9 and TRBJ2-2; no clear D gene. V was cut by 7 bases and J by 6 bases, with 13 bases left in between. Germline V gives CDR1 SGDLS, CDR2 YYNGEE. This CDR3 has 13 residues. The DNA of the CDR3 is TGTGCCAGCCGAGTCTCCACAGCCGGGGAGCTGTTTTTT. Protein product: CASRVSTAGELFF.